The rows below give T cell receptor beta chains drawn from one sample of a study of blood T cell repertoires in COVID-19. Assay: immunoSEQ multiplex PCR; the TCRdb copy retains only in-frame clones and omits some. The table lists around 200,000 clones, 75% to 90% of them singletons, with approximately 6.2% in the top ten. Sequenced material: PBMCs or T cells enriched from blood (not recorded which). The receptors originated from a man aged 40-55 years who had recovered from COVID-19. Both conserved end residues are part of each CDR3. Rows give clone size only sometimes, using once, few, many, or a class for an expanded clone.

CASSFLYNEQFF,TRBV28,.
CASSLGTGTGLSLAGYTF,TRBV7-2,.
CASSVQGVAEAFF,TRBV3-1/TRBV3-2,.
CASSLGGAFYNEQFF,TRBV7-2,.
CASGQGNTEAFF,TRBV7-3,once
CASSSGGEVDTQYF,TRBV7-3,.
CASRTRTSSYEQYF,TRBV2,.
CASSLSLDTDQPQHF,TRBV28,.
CASSGLGTGEDTQYF,TRBV28,.
CASSWTGTGINNEQFF,TRBV12-1,.
CASSISWGGRQPQHF,TRBV19,.
CASSSYRGELAKNIQYF,TRBV3-1/TRBV3-2,.
CASSTWDRSSYNEQFF,TRBV19,.
CASSVGTSGGAHEQYF,TRBV7-6,.
CASSPQVGEKLFF,TRBV27,.
CASSPLRTGGGQPQHF,TRBV19,.
CASSYLDRGYNEQFF,TRBV19,.
CAISGTTGYEQYF,TRBV10-3,.
CASSLSGGAFADTQYF,TRBV5-1,.
CASSPQGTGTEAFF,TRBV27,.
CATSTGTGGNYGYTF,TRBV15,.
CASSIQGANYGYTF,TRBV27,.
CASSSPQGAYEQYF,TRBV6-5,.
CASSLPPGLGDTQYF,TRBV7-9,.
CASSINRGMTSSGNTIYF,TRBV19,.
CASRGGTDTQYF,TRBV19,.
CASSLGGSTYEQYF,TRBV5-1,.
CASSQGPGQGNSPLHF,TRBV3-1/TRBV3-2,.
CASSFVGAGLDYEQYF,TRBV27,.
CATAGYTGELFF,TRBV24-1,.
CASSLGTSGGDTQYF,TRBV7-9,once
CASSPQVNSYEQYF,TRBV3-1/TRBV3-2,.
CASSLNRGGGYTF,TRBV27,few
CASSQGAGNQPQHF,TRBV4-1,.
CASSLALGQGHGYTF,TRBV7-6,.
CASSENSGYEQYF,TRBV7-2,.
CASSEFGNTEAFF,TRBV2,few
CASSYGVEGGELFF,TRBV7-3,once
CASSPKWGDEKLFF,TRBV3-1/TRBV3-2,.
CASSDGQGATDTQYF,TRBV6-4,few